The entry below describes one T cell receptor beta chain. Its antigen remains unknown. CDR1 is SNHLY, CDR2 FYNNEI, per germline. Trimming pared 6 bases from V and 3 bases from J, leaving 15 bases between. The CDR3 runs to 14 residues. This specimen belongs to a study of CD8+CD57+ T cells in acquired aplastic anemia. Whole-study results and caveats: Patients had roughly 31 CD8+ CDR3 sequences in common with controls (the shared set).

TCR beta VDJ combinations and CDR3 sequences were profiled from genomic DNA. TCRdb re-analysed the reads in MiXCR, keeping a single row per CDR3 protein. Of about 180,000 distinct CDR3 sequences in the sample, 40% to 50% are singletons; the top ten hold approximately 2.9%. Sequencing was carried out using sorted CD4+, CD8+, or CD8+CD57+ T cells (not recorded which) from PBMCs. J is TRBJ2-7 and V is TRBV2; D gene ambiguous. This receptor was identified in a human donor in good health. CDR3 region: CASSQATNGYEQYF. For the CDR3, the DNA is TGTGCCAGCAGCCAAGCCACAAATGGCTACGAGCAGTACTTC.